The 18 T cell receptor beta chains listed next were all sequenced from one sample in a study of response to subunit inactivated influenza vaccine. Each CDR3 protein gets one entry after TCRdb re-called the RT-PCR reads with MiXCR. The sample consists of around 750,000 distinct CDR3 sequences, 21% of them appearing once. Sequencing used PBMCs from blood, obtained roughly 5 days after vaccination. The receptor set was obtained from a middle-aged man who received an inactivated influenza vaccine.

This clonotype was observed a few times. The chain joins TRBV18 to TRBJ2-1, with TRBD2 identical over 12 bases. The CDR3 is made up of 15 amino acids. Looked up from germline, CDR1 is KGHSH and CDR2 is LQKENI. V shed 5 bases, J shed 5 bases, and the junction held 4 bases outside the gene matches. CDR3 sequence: CASSEGLAGNNEQFF. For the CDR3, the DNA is TGTGCCAGCTCAGAGGGACTAGCGGGCAACAATGAGCAGTTCTTC.

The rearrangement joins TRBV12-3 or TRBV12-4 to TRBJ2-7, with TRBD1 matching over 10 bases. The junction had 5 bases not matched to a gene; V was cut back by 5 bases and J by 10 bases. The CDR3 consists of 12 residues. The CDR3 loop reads CASSPTGGRQYF. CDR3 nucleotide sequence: TGTGCCAGCAGTCCGACAGGGGGCCGACAGTACTTC.

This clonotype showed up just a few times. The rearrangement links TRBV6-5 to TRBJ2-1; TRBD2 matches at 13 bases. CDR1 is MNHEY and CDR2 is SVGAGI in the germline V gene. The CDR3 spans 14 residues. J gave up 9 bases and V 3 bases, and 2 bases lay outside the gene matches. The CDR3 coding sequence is TGTGCCAGCAGTTATACTAGCGGGAGGGGTGAGCAGTTCTTC. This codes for CASSYTSGRGEQFF.

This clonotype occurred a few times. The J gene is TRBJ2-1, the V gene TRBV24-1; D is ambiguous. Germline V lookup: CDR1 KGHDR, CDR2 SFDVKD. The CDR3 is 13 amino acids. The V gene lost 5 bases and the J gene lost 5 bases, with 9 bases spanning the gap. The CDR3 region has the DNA TGTGCCACCAGTGCCGGATACAACAATGAGCAGTTCTTC. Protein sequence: CATSAGYNNEQFF.

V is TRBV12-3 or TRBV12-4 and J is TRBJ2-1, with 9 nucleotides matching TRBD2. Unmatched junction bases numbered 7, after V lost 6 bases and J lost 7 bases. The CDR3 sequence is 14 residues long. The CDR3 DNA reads TGTGCCAGCAGCCGTAGCGGGGGAGAGAATGAGCAGTTCTTC. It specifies CASSRSGGENEQFF.

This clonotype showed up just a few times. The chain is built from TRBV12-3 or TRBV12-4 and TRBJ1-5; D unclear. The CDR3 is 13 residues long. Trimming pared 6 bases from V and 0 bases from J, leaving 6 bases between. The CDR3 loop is CASRKSSNQPQHF. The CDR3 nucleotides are TGTGCCAGCAGAAAGAGTAGCAATCAGCCCCAGCATTTT.

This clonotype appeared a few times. CDR3: CASSLVSGRSWAGELFF. In DNA form, the CDR3 reads TGTGCCAGCAGCTTGGTTAGCGGGAGGTCGTGGGCCGGGGAGCTGTTTTTT. This rearrangement joins TRBV5-5 to TRBJ2-2, with 10 bases identical to TRBD2. Trimming took 0 bases from V and 6 from J; bases not matched to a gene: 8. The CDR3 runs 17 residues. Germline CDR1 SGHKS, CDR2 YYEKEE (reference sequence).

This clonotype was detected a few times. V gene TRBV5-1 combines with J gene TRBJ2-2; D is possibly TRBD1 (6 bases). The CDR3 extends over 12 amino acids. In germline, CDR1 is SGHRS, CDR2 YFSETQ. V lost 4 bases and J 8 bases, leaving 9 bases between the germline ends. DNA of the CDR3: TGCGCCAGCAGCACCGACAGGGGGGAGCTGTTTTTT. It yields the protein CASSTDRGELFF.

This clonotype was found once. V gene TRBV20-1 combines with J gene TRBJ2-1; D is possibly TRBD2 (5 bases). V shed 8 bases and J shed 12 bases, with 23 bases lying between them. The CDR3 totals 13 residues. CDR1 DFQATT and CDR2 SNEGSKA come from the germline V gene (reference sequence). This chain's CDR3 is CSSRRTGPLGQFF. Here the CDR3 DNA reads TGCAGTTCAAGACGGACTGGACCCCTGGGGCAGTTCTTC.

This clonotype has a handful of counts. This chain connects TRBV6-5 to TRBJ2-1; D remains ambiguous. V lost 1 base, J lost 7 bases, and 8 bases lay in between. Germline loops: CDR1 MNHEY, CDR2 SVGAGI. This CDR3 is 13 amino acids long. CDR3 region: CASSYLPVNEQFF. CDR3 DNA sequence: TGTGCCAGCAGTTACTTGCCGGTGAATGAGCAGTTCTTC.

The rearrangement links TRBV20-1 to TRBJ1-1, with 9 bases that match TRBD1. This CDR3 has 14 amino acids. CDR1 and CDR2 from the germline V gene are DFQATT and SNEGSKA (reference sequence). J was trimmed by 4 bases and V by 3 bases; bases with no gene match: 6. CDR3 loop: CSARTGGGGTEAFF. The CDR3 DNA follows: TGCAGTGCTAGGACAGGGGGAGGAGGCACTGAAGCTTTCTTT.

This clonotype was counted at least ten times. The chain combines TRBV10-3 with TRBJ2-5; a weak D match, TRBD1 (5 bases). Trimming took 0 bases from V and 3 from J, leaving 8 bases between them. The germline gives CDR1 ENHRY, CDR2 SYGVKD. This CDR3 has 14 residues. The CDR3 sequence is CAISESGREETQYF. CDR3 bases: TGTGCCATCAGTGAGTCAGGCAGGGAAGAGACCCAGTACTTC.

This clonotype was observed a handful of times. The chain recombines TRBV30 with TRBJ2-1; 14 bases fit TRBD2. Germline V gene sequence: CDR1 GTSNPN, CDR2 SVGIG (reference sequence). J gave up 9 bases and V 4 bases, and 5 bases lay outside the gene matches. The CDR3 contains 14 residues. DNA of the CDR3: TGTGCCTGGAACCCGGGACTAGCGGGAGTTGAGCAGTTCTTC. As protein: CAWNPGLAGVEQFF.

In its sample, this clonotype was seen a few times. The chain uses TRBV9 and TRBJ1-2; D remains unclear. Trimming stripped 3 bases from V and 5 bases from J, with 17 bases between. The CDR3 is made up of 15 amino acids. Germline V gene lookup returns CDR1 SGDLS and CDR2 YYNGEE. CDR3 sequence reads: CASSGPRLIGYGYTF. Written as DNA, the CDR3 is TGTGCCAGCAGCGGCCCAAGACTCATAGGGTATGGCTACACCTTC.

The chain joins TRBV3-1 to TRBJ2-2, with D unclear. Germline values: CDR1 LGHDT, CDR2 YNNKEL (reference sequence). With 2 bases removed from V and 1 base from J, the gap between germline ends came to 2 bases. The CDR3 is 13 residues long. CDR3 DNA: TGTGCCAGCAGCCAAATGAACACCGGGGAGCTGTTTTTT. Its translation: CASSQMNTGELFF.

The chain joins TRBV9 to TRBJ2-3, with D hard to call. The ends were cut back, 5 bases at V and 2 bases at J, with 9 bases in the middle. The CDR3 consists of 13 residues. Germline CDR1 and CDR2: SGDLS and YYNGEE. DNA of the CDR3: TGTGCCAGCAGGAGCTCCCCCACAGATACGCAGTATTTT. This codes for CASRSSPTDTQYF. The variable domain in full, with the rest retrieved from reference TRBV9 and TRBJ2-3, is DSGVTQTPKHLITATGQRVTLRCSPRSGDLSVYWYQQSLDQGLQFLIQYYNGEERAKGNILERFSAQQFPDLHSELNLSSLELGDSALYFCASRSSPTDTQYFGPGTRLTVL.

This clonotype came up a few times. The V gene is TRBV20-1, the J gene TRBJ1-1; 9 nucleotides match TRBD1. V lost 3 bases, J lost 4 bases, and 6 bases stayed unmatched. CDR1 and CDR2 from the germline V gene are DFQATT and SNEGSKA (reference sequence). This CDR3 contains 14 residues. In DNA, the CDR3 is TGCAGTGCTAGGTCGGGACAGGGTATCACTGAAGCTTTCTTT. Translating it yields CSARSGQGITEAFF.

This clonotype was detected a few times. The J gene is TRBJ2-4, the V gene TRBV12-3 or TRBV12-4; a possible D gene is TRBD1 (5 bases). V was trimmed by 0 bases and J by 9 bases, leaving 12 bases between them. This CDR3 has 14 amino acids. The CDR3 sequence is CASSLASGKGIQYF. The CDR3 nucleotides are TGTGCCAGCAGTTTAGCATCAGGGAAGGGCATTCAGTACTTC.